Presented here are 23 T cell receptor beta chains from one specimen sequenced in a study of control samples from healthy donors and cancer patients. Profiled with immunoSEQ multiplex PCR; TCRdb holds only in-frame clones, not every one. The table has 120,000 or so clones, about 90% seen once. Specimen: blood. These receptors all come from a man in his forties or fifties in good health.

This sequence joins TRBV4-2 and TRBJ1-5, with a weak D call TRBD1 (5 bases). The germline V and J ends were trimmed by 3 bases and 7 bases, with 16 bases remaining between them. The CDR3 is made up of 15 amino acids. Germline CDR1 and CDR2: LGHNA and YNFKEQ. The CDR3: CASSQFTGSRQPQHF. CDR3 in DNA: TGTGCCAGCAGCCAGTTTACAGGTTCACGGCAGCCCCAGCATTTT.

The chain carries TRBV9 and TRBJ2-7; unclear D gene. CDR1 SGDLS and CDR2 YYNGEE come from the germline V gene. The CDR3 is made up of 14 amino acids. Trimming pared 0 bases from V and 6 bases from J, leaving 13 bases between. The CDR3 loop is CASSVDGYPTEQYF. CDR3 bases: TGTGCCAGCAGCGTAGATGGTTACCCAACCGAGCAGTACTTC.

The chain uses TRBV25-1 and TRBJ2-2; 7 positions agree with TRBD2. The CDR3 consists of 14 residues. V gave up 1 base and J gave up 4 bases; unmatched junction bases: 0. Per the germline V gene, CDR1 is MGHDK and CDR2 is SYGVNS. This CDR3 is CASSEWGGTGELFF. DNA of the CDR3: TGTGCCAGCAGTGAATGGGGGGGCACCGGGGAGCTGTTTTTT.

This clone came up once. The CDR3 sequence: CASSPSSTDTQYF. In nucleotides, the CDR3 is TGCGCCAGCAGCCCATCTAGCACAGATACGCAGTATTTT. The chain links TRBV5-1 to TRBJ2-3; D is uncertain. Germline V gene sequence: CDR1 SGHRS, CDR2 YFSETQ. Trimming shortened V by 4 bases and J by 0 bases, and 6 bases separated the two germline ends. The CDR3 covers 13 residues.

The rearrangement joins TRBV11-2 to TRBJ1-2; D is undetermined. The CDR3 covers 13 residues. Germline V gene sequence: CDR1 SGHAT, CDR2 FQNNGV. V was trimmed by 2 bases and J by 4 bases, leaving 8 bases between them. The CDR3 region has the DNA TGTGCCAGCAGCTTAACGGTACTCTATGGCTACACCTTC. This gives the protein CASSLTVLYGYTF.

The CDR3 sequence: CASSTYAENTEAFF. CDR3 coding DNA: TGTGCCAGCAGCACCTACGCAGAGAACACTGAAGCTTTCTTT. The chain links TRBV7-2 to TRBJ1-1; D remains unclear. In germline, CDR1 is SGHTA, CDR2 FQGNSA. This CDR3 region has 14 residues. Deletions cut 5 bases from V and 1 base from J, with 11 bases between. Variable domain in full (rest from reference TRBV7-2 and TRBJ1-1): GAGVSQSPSNKVTEKGKDVELRCDPISGHTALYWYRQSLGQGLEFLIYFQGNSAPDKSGLPSDRFSAERTGGSVSTLTIQRTQQEDSAVYLCASSTYAENTEAFFGQGTRLTVV.

This chain uses TRBV7-2 with TRBJ1-5, with D possibly matching TRBD1 (6 bases). V dropped 5 bases and J dropped 1 base, with 15 bases sitting between them. The CDR3 sequence is 16 residues long. Germline V gives CDR1 SGHTA, CDR2 FQGNSA. The CDR3 loop reads CASSPTAGASNQPQHF. The CDR3, as DNA: TGTGCCAGCAGCCCCACTGCGGGGGCGAGCAATCAGCCCCAGCATTTT.

The V call is TRBV10-3, the J call TRBJ1-5, with 11 bases fitting TRBD1. V lost 9 bases and J lost 3; bases outside the gene matches: 10. This CDR3 is 16 amino acids long. The germline CDR1 and CDR2 sequences are ENHRY and SYGVKD. The DNA for the CDR3 is TGTGCCATTAGCGATGGGACAGGGGGACTCAATCAGCCCCAGCATTTT. Protein: CAISDGTGGLNQPQHF.

V gene TRBV29-1 combines with J gene TRBJ2-3; D not resolved. V was trimmed by 4 bases and J by 1 base, leaving 12 bases between them. This CDR3 has 14 residues. Looked up from germline, CDR1 is SQVTM and CDR2 is ANQGSEA. The DNA of the CDR3 is TGCAGCGTTGTAGTGAACAGACGCACAGATACGCAGTATTTT. It codes for CSVVVNRRTDTQYF.

This chain joins TRBV10-1 and TRBJ1-3, with 8 bases that match TRBD1. This CDR3 region has 16 residues. Germline-derived CDR1 and CDR2 are WNHNN and SYGVQD (reference sequence). The V segment lost 3 bases and the J segment 3 bases; nucleotides outside the gene matches: 7. The CDR3: CASSDIGQGVGNTIYF. The CDR3 DNA reads as TGCGCCAGCAGTGACATCGGACAGGGAGTTGGAAACACCATATATTTT.

A single count supports this clone. The genes are TRBV7-2 and TRBJ2-7, with unresolved D. Trimming left V 4 bases short and J 4 bases short, with 11 bases between. There are 13 residues in the CDR3. Looked up from germline, CDR1 is SGHTA and CDR2 is FQGNSA. The CDR3 DNA is TGTGCCAGCAGCTACGGGTTAGGGTACGAGCAGTACTTC. It yields the protein CASSYGLGYEQYF.

The chain joins TRBV25-1 to TRBJ1-1; TRBD1 matches at 10 bases. CDR1 is MGHDK and CDR2 is SYGVNS in the germline V gene. This CDR3 spans 15 amino acids. V shed 1 base and J 4 bases; nucleotides not matched to a gene: 3. CDR3 protein: CASSEWTGGPTEAFF. The DNA of the CDR3 is TGTGCCAGCAGTGAATGGACAGGGGGTCCCACTGAAGCTTTCTTT.

This chain uses TRBV6-6 with TRBJ1-1, with 9 bases identical to TRBD1. Germline CDR1 is MNHNY and CDR2 is SVGAGI (reference sequence). The V gene end was trimmed by 0 bases and the J gene end by 4 bases; junction bases not matched to a gene: 6. This CDR3 has 16 amino acids. Written as DNA, the CDR3 is TGTGCCAGCAGTTACTCCACAGGGGGCGAGGGCACTGAAGCTTTCTTT. It codes for CASSYSTGGEGTEAFF.

J is TRBJ1-1 and V is TRBV9; 7 nucleotides line up with TRBD1. Trimming at V came to 3 bases and at J to 5 bases, leaving 7 bases not matched to a gene. Per germline, CDR1 SGDLS and CDR2 YYNGEE. The CDR3 extends over 14 amino acids. The CDR3 DNA follows: TGTGCCAGCAGCGCGGCAGGGGGAGGAACTGAAGCTTTCTTT. Its protein is CASSAAGGGTEAFF.

Worth noting for this clone: The sample contains more than one DNA sequence encoding this CDR3. The genes are TRBV11-2 and TRBJ2-5; D is undetermined. V was pared by 3 bases and J by 5 bases, with 4 bases between. Germline-derived CDR1 and CDR2 are SGHAT and FQNNGV. The CDR3 spans 11 residues. The CDR3 protein is CASSFEETQYF. For the CDR3, the DNA is TGTGCCAGCAGCTTCGAGGAGACCCAGTACTTC.

The chain couples TRBV24-1 to TRBJ2-3; 11 nucleotides agree with TRBD2. J lost 4 bases, V lost 4 bases, and 3 bases had no gene match. Looked up from germline, CDR1 is KGHDR and CDR2 is SFDVKD. The CDR3 covers 15 residues. The CDR3 DNA is TGTGCCACCAGTGACCTAGCGGGGGGCGCAGATACGCAGTATTTT. Translating it yields CATSDLAGGADTQYF.

CDR3: CAWSPDGRSGANVLTF. CDR3 DNA sequence: TGTGCCTGGAGCCCAGACGGGCGCTCTGGGGCCAACGTCCTGACTTTC. The chain combines TRBV30 with TRBJ2-6; D gene unclear. CDR1 GTSNPN and CDR2 SVGIG come from the germline V gene (reference sequence). CDR3 length equals 16 residues. V lost 3 bases to trimming and J lost 0 bases, with 12 bases between them.

The J gene is TRBJ2-1, the V gene TRBV6-1; 7 bases are a match to TRBD2. The CDR3 runs to 16 residues. Germline CDR1 and CDR2: MNHNS and SASEGT. With 2 bases clipped from V and 4 bases from J, the junction kept 8 bases outside the gene matches. CDR3 in amino acids: CASSERVGGLYNEQFF. The CDR3 DNA sequence: TGTGCCAGCAGTGAACGGGTGGGGGGACTATACAATGAGCAGTTCTTC.

The chain combines TRBV5-4 with TRBJ2-3; D possibly corresponds to TRBD2 (5 bases). Trimming pared 3 bases from V and 6 bases from J, leaving 20 bases between. CDR1 is SGHNT and CDR2 is YYREEE in the germline V gene (reference sequence). There are 16 residues in the CDR3. CDR3 coding DNA: TGTGCCAGCAGCTGGGTAGGACGGGTGGGCGGGGATACGCAGTATTTT. This codes for CASSWVGRVGGDTQYF. Full variable domain (missing parts from reference TRBV5-4 and TRBJ2-3): ETGVTQSPTHLIKTRGQQVTLRCSSQSGHNTVSWYQQALGQGPQFIFQYYREEENGRGNFPPRFSGLQFPNYSSELNVNALELDDSALYLCASSWVGRVGGDTQYFGPGTRLTVL.

The rearrangement joins TRBV11-2 to TRBJ2-1; 7 nucleotides line up with TRBD1. CDR3 length: 18 residues. V was clipped by 2 bases and J by 5 bases; unmatched bases: 15. Germline V lookup: CDR1 SGHAT, CDR2 FQNNGV. The CDR3 loop is CASSLPLGGPGPHNEQFF. DNA of the CDR3: TGTGCCAGCAGCTTACCCTTAGGGGGCCCCGGCCCCCACAATGAGCAGTTCTTC.

The CDR3 loop reads CASSLVGTGGNEQFF. The CDR3 nucleotides read TGTGCCAGCAGCTTAGTGGGGACAGGGGGCAATGAGCAGTTCTTC. The chain is built from TRBV13 and TRBJ2-1, with TRBD1 identical over 11 bases. After removal of 1 base from V and 6 bases from J, the junction contained 2 bases not matched to a gene. CDR3 length: 15 amino acids. Germline-derived CDR1 and CDR2 are PRHDT and FYEKMQ (reference sequence).

The chain uses TRBV19 and TRBJ1-2, with no clear D. There are 13 residues in the CDR3. V lost 5 bases and J lost 2, with 9 bases in between. Germline loops: CDR1 LNHDA, CDR2 SQIVND (reference sequence). DNA of the CDR3: TGTGCCAGTAGTCCTGCGGAAAACTATGGCTACACCTTC. Amino acid sequence: CASSPAENYGYTF.

This sequence joins TRBV24-1 and TRBJ2-5; 11 bases map to TRBD1. In germline, CDR1 is KGHDR, CDR2 SFDVKD. With 5 bases clipped from V and 4 bases from J, the junction kept 8 bases outside the gene matches. CDR3 length: 16 amino acids. As DNA, the CDR3 is TGTGCCACCAGTGCCGCTCCGGGACAGGGGGGAGAGACCCAGTACTTC. Its protein is CATSAAPGQGGETQYF.